These 20 T cell receptor beta chains came from one sample sequenced in a study of blood T cells in healthy people across ages. PCR was performed a second time for about 7 to 12 cycles using a sample-barcoded 5' primer and a J-beta primer mix. TCRdb analysed the 5' RACE reads with MiXCR anew, one entry per CDR3 protein. The table shows fewer than 900,000 distinct CDR3 sequences, with around 36% occurring only once. Sequencing was carried out using blood. Every receptor here comes from a young man in good health.

This clonotype was detected only a few times. As DNA, the CDR3 is TGTGCCAGCAGTAAAAGGGGGAGCAATCAGCCCCAGCATTTT. It specifies CASSKRGSNQPQHF. The chain links TRBV6-5 to TRBJ1-5; a possible D gene is TRBD1 (6 bases). V lost 5 bases and J lost 1, with 9 bases in between. Germline V gives CDR1 MNHEY, CDR2 SVGAGI. This CDR3 spans 14 amino acids.

This clonotype was observed a few times. The chain combines TRBV20-1 with TRBJ1-1; tentatively, D is TRBD1 (5 bases). Germline V CDR1 and CDR2: DFQATT, SNEGSKA (reference sequence). This CDR3 spans 12 amino acids. The V end lost 7 bases, the J end lost 1 base, and 10 bases lay between the germline ends. CDR3 nucleotides: TGCAGTGTCTCCCAGGGGAACACTGAAGCTTTCTTT. It is translated as CSVSQGNTEAFF.

About this clonotype itself: This may stem from a read error, because a much larger clone lies one nucleotide away. The chain links TRBV7-2 to TRBJ2-5; no firm D call. Germline loops: CDR1 SGHTA, CDR2 FQGNSA. This CDR3 has 17 residues. V lost 5 bases and J lost 3, with 22 bases in between. The CDR3 loop reads CASSAQQMCRSKETQYF. In DNA, the CDR3 is TGTGCCAGCAGCGCCCAGCAGATGTGCAGATCTAAAGAGACCCAGTACTTC.

Regarding this clonotype: A single base separates this from a much larger clone, so it may be a read error. V and J are TRBV12-3 or TRBV12-4 and TRBJ1-2; 10 nucleotides agree with TRBD1. This CDR3 has 12 amino acids. With 6 bases clipped from V and 7 bases from J, the junction kept 2 bases outside the gene matches. The CDR3, as DNA: TGTGCCAGCAGGACAGGGGGCGCTGGCTACACCTTC. It encodes CASRTGGAGYTF.

This clonotype was observed a handful of times. V is TRBV4-3 and J is TRBJ1-1, with no clear D. The V gene lost 3 bases and the J gene lost 0 bases, with 8 bases spanning the gap. The germline gives CDR1 LGHNA, CDR2 YSLEER. This CDR3 region has 14 residues. CDR3 DNA sequence: TGCGCCAGCAGCCATGCGGACCTGAACACTGAAGCTTTCTTT. It yields the protein CASSHADLNTEAFF.

This clonotype was detected only a few times. This chain uses TRBV28 with TRBJ1-6, with D maybe TRBD1 (6 bases). The CDR3 has 15 residues. The V gene's germline CDR1 is MDHEN and CDR2 SYDVKM. Deletions cut 5 bases from V and 9 bases from J, with 17 bases between. The CDR3 spells CASSTFRDTPSPLHF. CDR3 DNA sequence: TGTGCCAGCAGTACATTTCGGGACACTCCTTCACCCCTCCACTTT.

V is TRBV5-1 and J is TRBJ2-1; maybe TRBD1 (6 bases). There are 16 residues in the CDR3. Germline V lookup: CDR1 SGHRS, CDR2 YFSETQ. V lost 1 base and J 9 bases, leaving 20 bases between the germline ends. The DNA for the CDR3 is TGCGCCAGCAGCTTGTCAACGAGCAGGGGATATGGTGAGCAGTTCTTC. Amino acid sequence: CASSLSTSRGYGEQFF.

This sequence joins TRBV12-3 or TRBV12-4 and TRBJ2-1; a possible D gene is TRBD2 (5 bases). The CDR3 sequence is 17 residues long. The CDR3 reads CAVYTRTRRVSYNEQFF. The CDR3, as DNA: TGTGCAGTCTATACCCGTACGCGGCGGGTCTCCTACAATGAGCAGTTCTTC.

This clonotype was found a few times. The V gene is TRBV9, the J gene TRBJ2-7; perhaps D is TRBD1 or TRBD2 (5 bases each). There are 16 residues in the CDR3. V was cut by 0 bases and J by 0 bases, with 13 bases left in between. Germline CDR1 reads SGDLS; CDR2 reads YYNGEE. CDR3 in DNA: TGTGCCAGCAGCGTAGACGCAGGGACCAGCTCCTACGAGCAGTACTTC. Its translation: CASSVDAGTSSYEQYF.

This clonotype has just a few counts. The chain carries TRBV5-1 and TRBJ2-1, with 7 nucleotides matching TRBD1. The CDR3 extends over 16 amino acids. Germline V gene data show CDR1 as SGHRS and CDR2 as YFSETQ. The V and J ends lost 4 bases and 2 bases, in that order; junction bases with no gene match: 9. CDR3 residues: CASSPNWGTAYNEQFF. DNA of the CDR3: TGCGCCAGCAGCCCCAATTGGGGGACAGCCTACAATGAGCAGTTCTTC.

In its sample, this clonotype was seen a few times. The chain has TRBV27 and TRBJ2-1; TRBD2 might be the D (6 bases). Germline CDR1 and CDR2: MNHEY and SMNVEV (reference sequence). V gave up 2 bases and J gave up 1 base, with 15 bases separating them. The CDR3 extends over 17 amino acids. The CDR3 loop is CASSLQPGAGSYNEQFF. CDR3 in DNA: TGTGCCAGCAGTTTACAACCTGGTGCGGGGTCCTACAATGAGCAGTTCTTC.

This clonotype came up a few times. The CDR3 loop is CATRPELTPNYGYTF. The CDR3 nucleotides are TGTGCCACCCGACCAGAGCTGACCCCTAACTATGGCTACACCTTC. The chain has TRBV10-3 and TRBJ1-2; D remains unclear. Trimming removed 10 bases from V and 0 bases from J, with 18 bases in between. This CDR3 comprises 15 residues. Germline CDR1 reads ENHRY; CDR2 reads SYGVKD.

This clonotype was picked up a small number of times. The rearrangement links TRBV2 to TRBJ1-2; D ambiguous. Trimming pared 7 bases from V and 2 bases from J, leaving 14 bases between. Germline assignment: CDR1 SNHLY and CDR2 FYNNEI. CDR3 length: 14 residues. DNA for the CDR3: TGTGCCAGCATCGAGGGTAGAGCCAACTATGGCTACACCTTC. This sequence encodes CASIEGRANYGYTF. The full variable domain, completed using reference TRBV2 and TRBJ1-2, is EPEVTQTPSHQVTQMGQEVILRCVPISNHLYFYWYRQILGQKVEFLVSFYNNEISEKSEIFDDQFSVERPDGSNFTLKIRSTKLEDSAMYFCASIEGRANYGYTFGSGTRLTVV.

The J gene is TRBJ1-2, the V gene TRBV7-2; D possibly corresponds to TRBD1 (5 bases). This CDR3 spans 15 amino acids. Germline CDR1 and CDR2: SGHTA and FQGNSA. With 5 bases removed from V and 1 base from J, the gap between germline ends came to 14 bases. CDR3 sequence: CASSPGGGGNYGYTF. CDR3 sequence (DNA): TGTGCCAGCAGCCCGGGTGGGGGAGGTAACTATGGCTACACCTTC.

This clonotype was picked up a small number of times. This chain links TRBV21-1 with TRBJ1-1; TRBD1, the D gene given by the table, was not confirmed from the DNA. TRBV21-1 is annotated as a pseudogene. The CDR3 length is 17 residues. In DNA form, the CDR3 reads TGTGCCAGCAGCAAAAGGGGGACGGAGGGGGGATGCATTGAAGCTTTCTTT. Amino acids: CASSKRGTEGGCIEAFF.

The sample holds many counts of this clonotype. V usage is TRBV5-1 and J usage is TRBJ2-6, with D unclear. CDR3 length equals 17 residues. Looked up from germline, CDR1 is SGHRS and CDR2 is YFSETQ. Trimming took 7 bases from V and 0 from J, leaving 17 bases between them. This CDR3 is CASSDGSVVSGANVLTF. In nucleotides, the CDR3 is TGCGCCAGCTCGGACGGCTCCGTCGTCTCTGGGGCCAACGTCCTGACTTTC.

This chain uses TRBV4-1 with TRBJ1-5, with D perhaps matching TRBD1 (5 bases). The CDR3 consists of 17 residues. From germline, CDR1 is MGHRA and CDR2 YSYEKL. The V end was cut by 1 base, the J end by 0 bases, with 13 bases between. In nucleotides, the CDR3 is TGCGCCAGCAGCCAAGGGGGGAAGGGGATTAGCAATCAGCCCCAGCATTTT. Its translation is CASSQGGKGISNQPQHF.

A word on this clonotype: This clone may be a read error of a much larger clone one base away. CDR3 sequence (DNA): TGTGCCAGCTCACCATGGAAAGGGAGAGTATACAATGAGCAGTTCTTC. Its protein is CASSPWKGRVYNEQFF. V is TRBV18 and J is TRBJ2-1; TRBD2 is a possible D gene (5 bases). V shed 2 bases and J shed 4 bases, with 15 bases lying between them. The germline V gene encodes CDR1 KGHSH and CDR2 LQKENI. The CDR3 consists of 16 residues.

As to this clonotype: A much larger clone lies one base from this, so it may be a read error. As DNA, the CDR3 is TGCGCCAGCAGCCAAGATTTTCGGGGCAGCCGTAATTCCGAGACCCGGTACTTC. As protein: CASSQDFRGSRNSETRYF. V usage is TRBV4-3 and J usage is TRBJ2-7; the D gene could be TRBD1 or TRBD2 (5 bases each). The ends were cut back, 0 bases at V and 12 bases at J, with 30 bases in the middle. This CDR3 has 18 residues. Germline V gives CDR1 LGHNA, CDR2 YSLEER.

This clonotype turned up a few times. The chain has TRBV10-3 and TRBJ2-5; D not resolved. CDR1 is ENHRY, CDR2 SYGVKD, per germline. Trimming shortened V by 0 bases and J by 3 bases, and 5 bases separated the two germline ends. This CDR3 region has 13 residues. As DNA, the CDR3 is TGTGCCATCAGTGAGTCAGTAGAAGAGACCCAGTACTTC. Translated: CAISESVEETQYF.